One sample yielded the 20 T cell receptor beta chains listed below, sequenced in a study of human T cells and chemical hapten exposure. Indicated time point: healthy volunteer bleed at 6 weeks. From whole blood left unfractionated, total RNA was extracted. TCRdb reprocessed the RACE reads with MiXCR, giving one entry per CDR3 protein. This sample has 70,000 to 95,000 distinct CDR3 sequences; about 8.6% occur once, and the top ten carry roughly 1.5%. Material: whole blood. The receptors stem from a female donor in good health. Some clones in this sample may be carry-over from other donors' samples.

This clonotype came up a few times. One end of the junction is discordant with germline, which a read error may explain. CDR3 in amino acids: CVSSPKVNTEAFF. CDR3 nucleotide sequence: TGTGTCAGCTCACCAAAGGTGAACACTGAAGCTTTCTTT. The chain employs TRBV18 and TRBJ1-1; no clear D. Germline values: CDR1 KGHSH, CDR2 LQKENI. The CDR3 consists of 13 residues.

This clonotype was counted ten times or more. Written as DNA, the CDR3 is TGTGCCAGCAGTTACGTTCCGGGGACAAAGAACACTGAAGCTTTCTTT. Its translation: CASSYVPGTKNTEAFF. J is TRBJ1-1 and V is TRBV6-5; maybe TRBD1 (6 bases). The CDR3 contains 16 residues. CDR1 is MNHEY and CDR2 is SVGAGI in the germline V gene. Trimming pared 2 bases from V and 1 base from J, leaving 14 bases between.

This clonotype appeared many times. The chain joins TRBV7-2 to TRBJ2-3; the D is unclear. The CDR3 sequence is 16 residues long. Germline CDR1 is SGHTA and CDR2 is FQGNSA. V was cut by 0 bases and J by 2 bases, with 12 bases left in between. The CDR3 DNA sequence: TGTGCCAGCAGCTTAGCGGTGGCAACGCACACAGATACGCAGTATTTT. Amino acids: CASSLAVATHTDTQYF.

This clonotype was found many times. The gene calls are TRBV29-1 and TRBJ1-2, with a weak D call TRBD1 (5 bases). Germline CDR1 is SQVTM and CDR2 is ANQGSEA. There are 15 residues in the CDR3. Trimming stripped 4 bases from V and 4 bases from J, with 19 bases between. The CDR3 nucleotides are TGCAGCGTTGGGGGGGAGTCGGCCGGGGGCTATGGCTACACCTTC. It translates to CSVGGESAGGYGYTF.

This clonotype was seen repeatedly, ten times or more. The gene calls are TRBV7-8 and TRBJ2-3, with no clear D. Germline values: CDR1 SGHVS, CDR2 FQNEAQ. The CDR3 sequence is 14 residues long. V lost 5 bases to trimming and J lost 3 bases, with 12 bases between them. CDR3 in DNA: TGTGCCAGCAGCCCCGGCGAGAATACAGATACGCAGTATTTT. Its translation is CASSPGENTDTQYF.

This clonotype has a count of ten or more. The chain has TRBV4-3 and TRBJ2-1, with a tentative D call TRBD1 (6 bases). The CDR3 runs 15 residues. Germline values: CDR1 LGHNA, CDR2 YSLEER. V lost 3 bases to trimming and J lost 5 bases, with 14 bases between them. The CDR3 here is CASSQRQVTHNEQFF. CDR3 sequence (DNA): TGCGCCAGCAGCCAGAGACAGGTTACCCACAATGAGCAGTTCTTC.

The sample holds many counts of this clonotype. The J gene is TRBJ2-7, the V gene TRBV19; TRBD2 matches 7 bases. J gave up 3 bases and V 1 base, and 9 bases lay outside the gene matches. This CDR3 has 16 residues. Germline-derived CDR1 and CDR2 are LNHDA and SQIVND (reference sequence). The CDR3, as DNA: TGTGCCAGTAGTATAGGGTCGTTTTCGGGGGGCTACGAGCAGTACTTC. This gives the protein CASSIGSFSGGYEQYF.

This clonotype has at least ten counts. The J gene is TRBJ1-5, the V gene TRBV20-1, with D tentatively TRBD1 (5 bases). Germline V lookup: CDR1 DFQATT, CDR2 SNEGSKA (reference sequence). Trimming took 5 bases from V and 3 from J, leaving 11 bases between them. The CDR3 runs 13 residues. The CDR3 DNA reads as TGCAGTGCTGGACGGGGCTTCAATCAGCCCCAGCATTTT. Its protein product is CSAGRGFNQPQHF.

This clonotype has just a few counts. This chain joins TRBV20-1 and TRBJ2-7; 11 bases are shared with TRBD2. CDR3 size: 16 residues. Germline V gives CDR1 DFQATT, CDR2 SNEGSKA (reference sequence). V gave up 5 bases and J gave up 2 bases; unmatched junction bases: 11. The CDR3 coding sequence is TGCAGTGCTCCCCCGACTAGCGGGGACAACCCCTACGAGCAGTACTTC. It yields the protein CSAPPTSGDNPYEQYF.

This sequence joins TRBV12-3 or TRBV12-4 and TRBJ1-4; unclear D gene. The CDR3 runs 15 residues. V was pared by 4 bases and J by 4 bases, with 13 bases between. CDR3 protein: CASSSPRTDNEKLFF. In DNA form, the CDR3 reads TGTGCCAGCAGTTCGCCCCGGACGGATAATGAAAAACTGTTTTTT.

This clonotype has just a few counts. The rearrangement uses TRBV10-3 and TRBJ1-3; D unclear. Germline V gene lookup returns CDR1 ENHRY and CDR2 SYGVKD. V gave up 7 bases and J gave up 2 bases, with 15 bases separating them. This CDR3 spans 15 amino acids. CDR3 protein: CAINSPKGAGNTIYF. CDR3 nucleotide sequence: TGTGCCATCAATAGTCCTAAGGGCGCTGGAAACACCATATATTTT.

This clonotype was counted a few times. J is TRBJ1-2 and V is TRBV13, with D hard to call. V lost 3 bases to trimming and J lost 5 bases, with 7 bases between them. This CDR3 spans 12 amino acids. Germline assignment: CDR1 PRHDT and CDR2 FYEKMQ (reference sequence). The DNA of the CDR3 is TGTGCCAGCAGCTTGCGGTTTTATGGCTACACCTTC. Translating it yields CASSLRFYGYTF.

This clonotype was seen ten or more times. This chain joins TRBV4-1 and TRBJ2-3; D not certain. This CDR3 comprises 12 residues. V was shortened by 3 bases and J by 7 bases, with 8 bases between the two germline ends. Germline V CDR1 and CDR2: MGHRA, YSYEKL. CDR3: CASSHALNTQYF. DNA for the CDR3: TGCGCCAGCAGCCACGCGCTAAATACGCAGTATTTT.

Only a few counts were recorded for this clonotype. This chain links TRBV5-1 with TRBJ2-5, with D possibly called TRBD1 or TRBD2 (5 bases each). The germline V gene has CDR1 SGHRS and CDR2 YFSETQ. The CDR3 is 18 amino acids. V dropped 7 bases and J dropped 2 bases, with 27 bases sitting between them. The CDR3 region is CASAKTPPGAGVQETQYF. In DNA, the CDR3 is TGCGCCAGCGCTAAAACCCCACCCGGGGCAGGAGTTCAAGAGACCCAGTACTTC.

For the CDR3, the DNA is TGCAGCGTGGGCATACAGGGGGCCGAGACCCAGTACTTC. It yields the protein CSVGIQGAETQYF. The chain couples TRBV29-1 to TRBJ2-5; TRBD1 agrees at 9 bases. CDR1 and CDR2 from the germline V gene are SQVTM and ANQGSEA. V gave up 6 bases and J gave up 5 bases; unmatched junction bases: 7. The CDR3 spans 13 residues.

The chain combines TRBV10-3 with TRBJ2-7; D remains ambiguous. Germline V gene data show CDR1 as ENHRY and CDR2 as SYGVKD. The CDR3 is made up of 13 amino acids. V shed 5 bases and J shed 1 base, with 9 bases lying between them. CDR3: CAISKTESYEQYF. The CDR3 DNA is TGTGCCATCAGTAAGACTGAGTCCTACGAGCAGTACTTC.

The rearrangement uses TRBV2 and TRBJ1-2; D remains ambiguous. CDR3 length: 12 residues. Trimming removed 3 bases from V and 0 bases from J, with 2 bases in between. CDR1 SNHLY and CDR2 FYNNEI come from the germline V gene. The DNA for the CDR3 is TGTGCCAGCAGTGAGGCTAACTATGGCTACACCTTC. Amino acids: CASSEANYGYTF.

Remarks on this clonotype: A much larger clone is a single base away; this may be a read error. The rearrangement links TRBV5-5 to TRBJ1-1, with D tentatively TRBD1 (5 bases). The CDR3 spans 15 residues. Deletions cut 4 bases from V and 1 base from J, with 14 bases between. Germline loops: CDR1 SGHKS, CDR2 YYEKEE (reference sequence). CDR3 coding DNA: TGTGCCAGCAGCAAGGGAGGGGTTAGGAACACTGAAGCTTTCTTT. It specifies CASSKGGVRNTEAFF.

This clonotype was seen repeatedly, ten times or more. CDR3 sequence: CATSRDSPLHF. CDR3 bases: TGTGCCACCAGCAGAGATTCACCCCTCCACTTT. The chain carries TRBV15 and TRBJ1-6; D is undetermined. Germline assignment: CDR1 LNHNV and CDR2 YYDKDF (reference sequence). CDR3 length: 11 amino acids. The V end was cut by 0 bases, the J end by 9 bases, with 0 bases between.

The rearrangement links TRBV29-1 to TRBJ1-3, with D hard to call. Trimming pared 7 bases from V and 0 bases from J, leaving 7 bases between. The CDR3 is made up of 12 amino acids. CDR1 is SQVTM, CDR2 ANQGSEA, per germline. The CDR3 spells CSGQTSGNTIYF. CDR3 nucleotides: TGCAGCGGGCAGACCTCTGGAAACACCATATATTTT.